This TCR beta chain emerged from a study of cytomegalovirus exposure and HLA in healthy donors. J gave up 2 bases and V 8 bases, and 6 bases lay outside the gene matches. The length of the CDR3 is 14 residues. The germline V gene encodes CDR1 SNHLY and CDR2 FYNNEI. TCRdb's table, derived via immunoSEQ multiplex PCR, lists solely in-frame clones and lacks some. The sample carries some 130,000 clones, approximately 84% recorded once. This clone was found once. The chain joins TRBV2 to TRBJ1-3; 7 bases line up with TRBD1. The sequenced sample consisted of PBMCs. The clonotype originates from a man aged 30 to 45 in good health and CMV-seropositive. CDR3 region: CASQTGTAGNTIYF. The CDR3 bases are TGTGCCAGCCAGACCGGGACAGCTGGAAACACCATATATTTT. Together with reference TRBV2 and TRBJ1-3, the CDR3 gives the full variable domain: EPEVTQTPSHQVTQMGQEVILRCVPISNHLYFYWYRQILGQKVEFLVSFYNNEISEKSEIFDDQFSVERPDGSNFTLKIRSTKLEDSAMYFCASQTGTAGNTIYFGEGSWLTVV.